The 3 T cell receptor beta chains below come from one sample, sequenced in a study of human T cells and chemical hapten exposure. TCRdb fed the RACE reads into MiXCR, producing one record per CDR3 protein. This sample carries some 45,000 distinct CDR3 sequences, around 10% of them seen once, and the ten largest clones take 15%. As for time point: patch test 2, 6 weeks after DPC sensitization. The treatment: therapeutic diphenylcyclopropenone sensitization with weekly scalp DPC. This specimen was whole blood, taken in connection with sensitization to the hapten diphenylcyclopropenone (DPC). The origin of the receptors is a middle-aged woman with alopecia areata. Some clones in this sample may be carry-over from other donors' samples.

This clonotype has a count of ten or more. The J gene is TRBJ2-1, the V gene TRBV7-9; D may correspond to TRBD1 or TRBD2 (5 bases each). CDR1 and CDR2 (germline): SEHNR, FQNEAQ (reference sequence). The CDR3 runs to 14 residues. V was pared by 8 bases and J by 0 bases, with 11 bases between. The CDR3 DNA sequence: TGTGCCAGCGAAGAGGGGTTCTCCTACAATGAGCAGTTCTTC. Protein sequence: CASEEGFSYNEQFF. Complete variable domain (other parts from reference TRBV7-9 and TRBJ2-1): DTGVSQNPRHKITKRGQNVTFRCDPISEHNRLYWYRQTLGQGPEFLTYFQNEAQLEKSRLLSDRFSAERPKGSFSTLEIQRTEQGDSAMYLCASEEGFSYNEQFFGPGTRLTVL.

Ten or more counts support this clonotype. CDR3 DNA: TGCAGTGCTAGAAAGGGAGTTTTGAACACTGAAGCTTTCTTT. This translates into CSARKGVLNTEAFF. The chain carries TRBV20-1 and TRBJ1-1, with D hard to call. The germline V gene has CDR1 DFQATT and CDR2 SNEGSKA (reference sequence). The CDR3 totals 14 residues. V lost 2 bases and J lost 0, with 10 bases in between.

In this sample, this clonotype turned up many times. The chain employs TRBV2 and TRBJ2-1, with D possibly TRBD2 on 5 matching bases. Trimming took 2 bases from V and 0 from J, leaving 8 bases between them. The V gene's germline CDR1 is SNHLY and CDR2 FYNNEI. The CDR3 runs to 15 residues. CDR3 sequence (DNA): TGTGCCAGCAGTGAACGAGGGAGCTCCTACAATGAGCAGTTCTTC. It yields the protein CASSERGSSYNEQFF.